This T cell receptor beta chain is from a study of blood T cell repertoires in COVID-19. Across the study: There were acute and convalescent COVID-19 samples, and they came from the United States, Italy and Spain. The cDNA or gDNA used as material had been derived from T cells, B-cell-depleted T cells, or PBMCs.

The participants were between about 18 and 90 years old and came from under 25 US areas. Participants reported their clinical history, and cohort assignment relied on those reports. Only in-frame clones appear in the TCRdb table, and some are missing; sequencing was by immunoSEQ multiplex PCR. Here the sample spans roughly 250,000 clones, approximately 91% being singletons. Material: PBMCs or T cells enriched from blood (not recorded which). The receptor was derived from a woman aged 40 to 50 with acute COVID-19.

The CDR3 sequence is CASSLGGGYEQYF. The CDR3 coding sequence is TGTGCCAGCAGTTTGGGGGGGGGCTACGAGCAGTACTTC. The chain joins TRBV28 to TRBJ2-7, with 7 bases matching TRBD2. Unmatched junction bases numbered 2, after V lost 3 bases and J lost 3 bases. This CDR3 comprises 13 residues. Germline-derived CDR1 and CDR2 are MDHEN and SYDVKM.